Below, one T cell receptor beta chain is given with its context. This specimen belongs to a study of blood T cell repertoires in COVID-19. Libraries were prepared by immunoSEQ multiplex PCR; TCRdb keeps only in-frame clonotypes and omits some of them. The table shows about 270,000 clones, with 90% occurring only once. Unmatched junction bases numbered 10, after V lost 7 bases and J lost 5 bases. The germline CDR1 and CDR2 sequences are KGHSH and LQKENI. The CDR3 is 15 amino acids. The rearrangement uses TRBV18 and TRBJ2-1; 8 nucleotides agree with TRBD2. The clonotype comes from a woman in her thirties with acute COVID-19. The sequenced sample was PBMCs or T cells enriched from blood (not recorded which). The CDR3 DNA sequence: TGTGCCAGCTTGGAGCTAGCGGGCCCCCACAATGAGCAGTTCTTC. Translated: CASLELAGPHNEQFF.